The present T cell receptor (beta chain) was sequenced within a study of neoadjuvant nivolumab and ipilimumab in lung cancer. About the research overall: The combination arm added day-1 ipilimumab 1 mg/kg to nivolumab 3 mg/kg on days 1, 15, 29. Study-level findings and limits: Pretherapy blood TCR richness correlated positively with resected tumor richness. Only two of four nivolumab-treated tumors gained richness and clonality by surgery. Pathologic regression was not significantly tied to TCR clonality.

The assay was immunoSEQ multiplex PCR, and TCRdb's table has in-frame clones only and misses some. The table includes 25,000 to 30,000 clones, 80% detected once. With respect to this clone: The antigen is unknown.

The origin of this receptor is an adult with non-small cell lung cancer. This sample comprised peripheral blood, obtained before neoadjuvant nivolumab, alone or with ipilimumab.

Here the CDR3 DNA reads TGCAGCGTTGCCCCCTGGCCCGGGGAGCTGTTTTTT. Its translation is CSVAPWPGELFF. The chain recombines TRBV29-1 with TRBJ2-2; no clear D. This CDR3 has 12 residues. Germline lookup yields CDR1 SQVTM and CDR2 ANQGSEA. Trimming left V 4 bases short and J 6 bases short, with 9 bases between.